The T cell receptor (beta chain) described here comes from a study of blood T cell repertoires in COVID-19. Study in general: The United States, Italy and Spain were the sources of the acute and convalescent COVID-19 samples. From T cells, B-cell-depleted T cells, or PBMCs came the material, which was cDNA or gDNA.

The CDR3 has 16 amino acids. Trimming cost V 1 base and J 7 bases; bases outside gene matches: 9. Germline V CDR1 and CDR2: MNHNS, SASEGT. Study processing details: It was from reference gene primer amplification that nucleated cell counts were estimated. Clones were read by immunoSEQ multiplex PCR, and TCRdb kept only the in-frame ones, dropping some. V and J calls and clone size are as listed in that table; D and trimming were resolved from the DNA. The sample records around 80,000 clones, over 80% being singletons. Seattle patient enrollment occurred during active infection, with longitudinal follow-up thereafter.

The source of this sequence is a man aged 50 to 60 with COVID-19, enrolled during active disease. The chain uses TRBV6-1 and TRBJ2-1; TRBD2 matches 8 bases. The sample taken for sequencing was peripheral blood. CDR3 protein: CASSEEWTGGRNEQFF. The DNA for the CDR3 is TGTGCCAGCAGTGAAGAGTGGACGGGAGGGAGGAATGAGCAGTTCTTC.